These 24 T cell receptor beta chains came from one sample sequenced in a study of long-term antiretroviral therapy in people with HIV. Version v3.0 of the immunoSEQ assay was performed at survey level. Method: immunoSEQ multiplex PCR; TCRdb's copy keeps in-frame clones and lacks some. The repertoire consists of 20,000 to 30,000 clones, with 70% to 85% occurring once and the leading ten covering 2% to 2.5%. The source was unsorted PBMCs, collected 3 years after starting antiretroviral therapy. Receptors originate from a man between 45 and 60 years old with HIV.

The chain combines TRBV28 with TRBJ2-4; 7 positions agree with TRBD2. CDR1 is MDHEN, CDR2 SYDVKM, per germline. The V gene end was trimmed by 2 bases and the J gene end by 8 bases; junction bases not matched to a gene: 9. The CDR3 consists of 15 residues. CDR3 sequence reads: CASSLVSGDEDIQYF. CDR3 in DNA: TGTGCCAGCAGTTTAGTGAGCGGGGACGAGGACATTCAGTACTTC.

This clone is a singleton in its sample. The chain uses TRBV12-5 and TRBJ2-5, with TRBD1 matching over 9 bases. J lost 1 base, V lost 4 bases, and 1 base had no gene match. Germline loops: CDR1 LGHNT, CDR2 FRNRAP. The CDR3 sequence is 14 residues long. The CDR3 reads CASGSDRGQETQYF. DNA for the CDR3: TGTGCTAGTGGTTCGGACAGGGGCCAAGAGACCCAGTACTTC.

This chain joins TRBV4-1 and TRBJ1-5; D is ambiguous. CDR1 is MGHRA and CDR2 is YSYEKL in the germline V gene. The length of the CDR3 is 16 residues. V lost 4 bases to trimming and J lost 5 bases, with 18 bases between them. The CDR3 loop reads CASSPTTGDSYQPQHF. CDR3 bases: TGCGCCAGCAGCCCAACGACCGGGGATTCTTATCAGCCCCAGCATTTT.

The chain is built from TRBV19 and TRBJ2-2; D gene ambiguous. In germline, CDR1 is LNHDA, CDR2 SQIVND (reference sequence). Trimming took 6 bases from V and 7 from J, leaving 6 bases between them. CDR3 length: 11 residues. Here the CDR3 reads CASRTFGELFF. CDR3 bases: TGTGCCAGTAGAACCTTCGGGGAGCTGTTTTTT.

V is TRBV11-3 and J is TRBJ2-3; D might be TRBD2 (5 bases). The CDR3 covers 17 residues. V lost 2 bases, J lost 2 bases, and 17 bases lay in between. Germline-derived CDR1 and CDR2 are SGHNT and YENEEA. CDR3 region: CASSLPDSLTLTDTQYF. CDR3 nucleotides: TGTGCCAGCAGCTTACCGGACTCCCTTACACTCACAGATACGCAGTATTTT.

The V call is TRBV6-6, the J call TRBJ1-4; D gene unclear. Germline CDR1 is MNHNY and CDR2 is SVGAGI (reference sequence). V lost 5 bases and J 0 bases, leaving 7 bases between the germline ends. The CDR3 sequence is 14 residues long. CDR3 in DNA: TGTGCCAGCAGTATGGAGGCAACTAATGAAAAACTGTTTTTT. It is translated as CASSMEATNEKLFF.

CDR3: CSVQGGADWNTEAFF. The CDR3 DNA is TGCAGCGTCCAAGGGGGGGCTGATTGGAACACTGAAGCTTTCTTT. The rearrangement joins TRBV29-1 to TRBJ1-1; possibly TRBD1 for D (6 bases). The CDR3 is 15 amino acids. Per germline, CDR1 SQVTM and CDR2 ANQGSEA. V was clipped by 6 bases and J by 1 base, with 18 bases between them. Filled out from reference TRBV29-1 and TRBJ1-1, the complete variable domain reads SAVISQKPSRDICQRGTSLTIQCQVDSQVTMMFWYRQQPGQSLTLIATANQGSEATYESGFVIDKFPISRPNLTFSTLTVSNMSPEDSSIYLCSVQGGADWNTEAFFGQGTRLTVV.

This clone was recorded a few times. The rearrangement links TRBV6-1 to TRBJ2-7; 8 bases are a match to TRBD1. Germline loops: CDR1 MNHNS, CDR2 SASEGT. Trimming at V came to 5 bases and at J to 4 bases, leaving 7 bases not matched to a gene. The CDR3 has 14 residues. The CDR3 reads CASSWDRIGYEQYF. CDR3 DNA: TGTGCCAGCAGTTGGGACAGGATAGGGTACGAGCAGTACTTC.

V is TRBV4-3 and J is TRBJ1-1, with D maybe TRBD1 (6 bases). Germline V gene lookup returns CDR1 LGHNA and CDR2 YSLEER. Trimming removed 1 base at V and 1 base at J, with 13 bases between. CDR3 size: 16 residues. The CDR3 DNA sequence: TGCGCCAGCAGCCAAGCCATCGACAGGCGGAACACTGAAGCTTTCTTT. This sequence encodes CASSQAIDRRNTEAFF.

This chain joins TRBV28 and TRBJ2-7, with 15 bases that match TRBD2. Trimming at V came to 2 bases and at J to 2 bases, leaving 7 bases not matched to a gene. Germline CDR1 reads MDHEN; CDR2 reads SYDVKM. The CDR3 loop spans 18 amino acids. CDR3 coding DNA: TGTGCCAGCAGTTTAGGACTAGCGGGAGGGCAGATAGCCTACGAGCAGTACTTC. Its protein is CASSLGLAGGQIAYEQYF.

This rearrangement joins TRBV5-1 to TRBJ1-5, with 11 positions matching TRBD1. The CDR3 runs 15 residues. The V segment lost 4 bases and the J segment 4 bases; nucleotides outside the gene matches: 4. Germline lookup yields CDR1 SGHRS and CDR2 YFSETQ. CDR3 residues: CASSPGTGGNQPQHF. Written as DNA, the CDR3 is TGCGCCAGCAGCCCCGGGACAGGGGGAAATCAGCCCCAGCATTTT.

This clone was counted once. The rearrangement links TRBV28 to TRBJ2-7, with D tentatively TRBD1 (6 bases). CDR1 is MDHEN and CDR2 is SYDVKM in the germline V gene. Between the trimmed V and J ends, which lost 5 bases and 3 bases, there was a span of 20 bases. This CDR3 has 16 amino acids. The CDR3 nucleotides read TGTGCCAGCAGTCCCCCACGTGGGGGCGCAGGCTACGAGCAGTACTTC. Amino acids: CASSPPRGGAGYEQYF.

CDR3 nucleotide sequence: TGTGCTAGTTCGGACGGACACGGGGCGCAGTATTTT. Translating gives CASSDGHGAQYF. V usage is TRBV12-5 and J usage is TRBJ2-3; D tentatively fits TRBD1 or TRBD2 (5 bases each). The germline gives CDR1 LGHNT, CDR2 FRNRAP. The CDR3 spans 12 residues. V shed 8 bases and J shed 10 bases, with 16 bases lying between them.

The CDR3 coding sequence is TGTGCCAGCAGCCGCAACAGGGACGGCGGGGAGCTGTTTTTT. Translation gives CASSRNRDGGELFF. This rearrangement joins TRBV5-6 to TRBJ2-2, with D tentatively TRBD1 (6 bases). The V gene lost 4 bases and the J gene lost 7 bases, with 14 bases spanning the gap. CDR1 SGHDT and CDR2 YYEEEE come from the germline V gene. The CDR3 has 14 residues.

The chain couples TRBV21-1 to TRBJ1-5. TRBV21-1 is classified as a pseudogene. This CDR3 is built from 15 residues. The CDR3, as DNA: TGTGCCAGCAGCAAAGTTACCGGGGGCAATCAGCCCCAGCATTTT. As protein: CASSKVTGGNQPQHF.

CDR3 in DNA: TGTGCCAGCAGTTTTCGGTACGAGCAGTACTTC. It encodes CASSFRYEQYF. The V and J genes are TRBV28 and TRBJ2-7; no definite D call. V dropped 3 bases and J dropped 4 bases, with 4 bases sitting between them. Germline V lookup: CDR1 MDHEN, CDR2 SYDVKM. This CDR3 spans 11 amino acids.

The rearrangement joins TRBV7-2 to TRBJ2-7; D call uncertain. Per germline, CDR1 SGHTA and CDR2 FQGNSA. CDR3 length: 13 amino acids. V lost 4 bases, J lost 0 bases, and 7 bases lay in between. The CDR3, as DNA: TGTGCCAGCAGCTCCTCGATCTCCTACGAGCAGTACTTC. Translating gives CASSSSISYEQYF.

The CDR3 bases are TGCGCCAGCAGCTTGAGAGGGGGCTCTGGAAACACCATATATTTT. This translates into CASSLRGGSGNTIYF. The chain has TRBV5-1 and TRBJ1-3, with D perhaps matching TRBD1 (6 bases). The CDR3 consists of 15 residues. Germline V gene sequence: CDR1 SGHRS, CDR2 YFSETQ. Trimming shortened V by 1 base and J by 0 bases, and 8 bases separated the two germline ends.

This clone was observed a single time. The rearrangement links TRBV7-9 to TRBJ1-1; 10 bases match TRBD1. This CDR3 contains 16 residues. The junction had 12 bases not matched to a gene; V was cut back by 5 bases and J by 6 bases. Per germline, CDR1 SEHNR and CDR2 FQNEAQ (reference sequence). The CDR3 reads CASSHKRQGAGAEAFF. In DNA form, the CDR3 reads TGTGCCAGCAGCCATAAACGACAGGGGGCAGGAGCTGAAGCTTTCTTT.

The V call is TRBV5-6, the J call TRBJ2-2; D possibly corresponds to TRBD2 (7 bases). Germline CDR1 SGHDT, CDR2 YYEEEE. Trimming removed 4 bases at V and 4 bases at J, with 14 bases between. The length of the CDR3 is 15 residues. The CDR3 loop is CASSIGGGGTGELFF. In DNA form, the CDR3 reads TGTGCCAGCAGCATCGGGGGCGGGGGCACCGGGGAGCTGTTTTTT.

This clone was picked up one time. The J gene is TRBJ2-1, the V gene TRBV6-7; D gene unclear. TRBV6-7 has ORF status, its function being uncertain. The CDR3 is made up of 15 amino acids. V dropped 3 bases and J dropped 0 bases, with 9 bases sitting between them. CDR3: CASSYTLSSYNEQFF. The CDR3 region has the DNA TGTGCCAGCAGTTATACATTAAGCTCCTACAATGAGCAGTTCTTC.

The CDR3: CASSRELQETQYF. The CDR3 DNA is TGTGCCAGCAGCCGGGAGTTACAAGAGACCCAGTACTTC. The chain links TRBV5-4 to TRBJ2-5; a weak D match, TRBD2 (6 bases). V was clipped by 4 bases and J by 2 bases, with 9 bases between them. The CDR3 is 13 amino acids. The germline CDR1 and CDR2 sequences are SGHNT and YYREEE (reference sequence).

This sequence joins TRBV12-5 and TRBJ2-3, with D uncertain. This CDR3 spans 15 amino acids. The V gene lost 1 base and the J gene lost 0 bases, with 8 bases spanning the gap. CDR1 LGHNT and CDR2 FRNRAP come from the germline V gene. The CDR3 is CASGLGTVSTDTQYF. The DNA for the CDR3 is TGTGCTAGTGGTTTGGGGACGGTAAGCACAGATACGCAGTATTTT.

V usage is TRBV15 and J usage is TRBJ1-1, with D uncertain. CDR3 size: 15 residues. The V gene lost 8 bases and the J gene lost 1 base, with 17 bases spanning the gap. Germline V gene lookup returns CDR1 LNHNV and CDR2 YYDKDF (reference sequence). DNA of the CDR3: TGTGCCACCGCCGGGAGACGGCCTGGGAACACTGAAGCTTTCTTT. It encodes CATAGRRPGNTEAFF.